The rows below give T cell receptor beta chains drawn from one sample of a study of CD8+ T cells in alopecia areata. Profiled with immunoSEQ multiplex PCR; TCRdb holds only in-frame clones, not every one. The sample includes 65,000 to 70,000 clones, roughly 60% of them seen just once. The sample in question was CD8+ T cells sorted from blood, obtained at week 0. These receptors were taken from a human donor with alopecia areata. CDR3s include the opening cysteine and the closing phenylalanine or tryptophan. A D gene is named only where the DNA matches it firmly. The size field is filled for only some rows; it gives once, few, many or a size class.

clone_size,d_call,j_call,v_call,cdr3_aa,cdr3_nt
NA,NA,TRBJ2-7,TRBV28,CASRTGIPYEQYF,TGTGCCAGCAGGACGGGCATACCCTACGAGCAGTACTTC
NA,NA,TRBJ2-7,TRBV5-6,CASSPAERSSYEQYF,TGTGCCAGCAGCCCCGCTGAGAGGAGCTCCTACGAGCAGTACTTC
NA,TRBD1,TRBJ2-7,TRBV5-1,CASSGPAQGVYEQYF,TGCGCCAGCAGCGGCCCCGCGCAGGGGGTATACGAGCAGTACTTC
NA,TRBD1,TRBJ1-1,TRBV7-9,CASSPGQGNTEAFF,TGTGCCAGCAGCCCCGGACAGGGAAACACTGAAGCTTTCTTT
NA,NA,TRBJ1-2,TRBV4-1,CASSPMTLDRNYGYTF,TGCGCCAGCAGCCCCATGACCTTGGACAGAAACTATGGCTACACCTTC
NA,TRBD1,TRBJ1-5,TRBV9,CASSPTGGNQPQHF,TGTGCCAGCAGCCCTACAGGGGGCAATCAGCCCCAGCATTTT
NA,NA,TRBJ2-6,TRBV2,CASIAGSGANVLTF,TGTGCCAGCATCGCAGGGTCTGGGGCCAACGTCCTGACTTTC
NA,NA,TRBJ1-2,TRBV7-9,CASSLADGYTF,TGTGCCAGCAGCTTAGCCGATGGCTACACCTTC
NA,NA,TRBJ2-7,TRBV7-2,CASSSPYEQYF,TGTGCCAGCAGCTCCCCCTACGAGCAGTACTTC
NA,TRBD1,TRBJ1-1,TRBV5-6,CASSQGTVILNTEAFF,TGTGCCAGCAGCCAGGGGACAGTCATCTTGAACACTGAAGCTTTCTTT
NA,NA,TRBJ1-2,TRBV6-5,CASSPGGIYGYTF,TGTGCCAGCAGCCCAGGAGGGATCTATGGCTACACCTTC
NA,TRBD2,TRBJ2-7,TRBV18,CASSPSGLAGLYEQYF,TGTGCCAGCTCACCAAGTGGACTAGCGGGCTTGTACGAGCAGTACTTC
NA,TRBD2,TRBJ2-7,TRBV29-1,CSVETSGVSYEQYF,TGCAGCGTTGAGACAAGCGGGGTCTCCTACGAGCAGTACTTC
NA,NA,TRBJ2-7,TRBV29-1,CSVEREGGADYEQYF,TGCAGCGTTGAAAGGGAGGGGGGAGCGGACTACGAGCAGTACTTC
NA,TRBD2,TRBJ2-5,TRBV29-1,CSAGDYSETQYF,TGCAGCGCCGGGGACTATTCAGAGACCCAGTACTTC
NA,TRBD2,TRBJ2-2,TRBV27,CASSLLAGGTGELFF,TGTGCCAGCAGTTTACTAGCGGGAGGCACCGGGGAGCTGTTTTTT
NA,NA,TRBJ2-3,TRBV6-6,CASSYGLDTQYF,TGTGCCAGCAGTTACGGATTGGATACGCAGTATTTT
NA,NA,TRBJ2-4,TRBV5-4,CASSLGSAVAKNIQYF,TGTGCCAGCAGCCTGGGGTCAGCGGTAGCCAAAAACATTCAGTACTTC
NA,NA,TRBJ1-5,TRBV19,CASTTPNRGKGNQPQHF,TGTGCCAGTACAACACCTAATCGGGGGAAGGGCAATCAGCCCCAGCATTTT
many,NA,TRBJ2-7,TRBV4-1,CASSQLEGNTEQYF,TGCGCCAGCAGCCAGTTGGAGGGTAACACAGAGCAGTACTTC
NA,NA,TRBJ1-1,TRBV2,CASSEVGHTEAFF,TGTGCCAGCAGTGAGGTGGGGCACACTGAAGCTTTCTTT
few,NA,TRBJ2-5,TRBV30,CAWTQKTLASGETQYF,TGTGCCTGGACCCAGAAAACCCTAGCGTCGGGGGAGACCCAGTACTTC
NA,NA,TRBJ2-7,TRBV27,CASSTTAAYEQYF,TGTGCCAGCAGTACGACAGCCGCCTACGAGCAGTACTTC
few,NA,TRBJ2-3,TRBV5-4,CASSLEAGNTDTQYF,TGTGCCAGCAGCTTGGAGGCAGGCAACACAGATACGCAGTATTTT
few,TRBD1,TRBJ1-2,TRBV7-9,CASSPGTGDNYGYTF,TGCGCCAGCAGCCCCGGGACAGGGGATAACTATGGCTACACCTTC
once,TRBD1,TRBJ2-2,TRBV5-1,CASSYAGQGGELFF,TGCGCCAGCAGCTACGCGGGACAGGGCGGGGAGCTGTTTTTT
NA,NA,TRBJ2-1,TRBV9,CASTPGWIGEQFF,TGTGCCAGCACGCCAGGGTGGATAGGTGAGCAGTTCTTC
NA,TRBD2,TRBJ2-2,TRBV5-1,CASSFWTSAYTGELFF,TGCGCCAGCAGCTTCTGGACTAGCGCCTACACCGGGGAGCTGTTTTTT
few,NA,TRBJ2-5,TRBV4-1,CASSQDTAQETQYF,TGCGCCAGCAGCCAAGATACGGCACAAGAGACCCAGTACTTC
NA,NA,TRBJ1-2,TRBV5-4,CASRSGGAGTGYTF,TGTGCCAGCAGGTCGGGGGGCGCGGGTACTGGCTACACCTTC
NA,TRBD1,TRBJ1-2,TRBV25-1,CASKGTGALYGYTF,TGTGCCAGCAAGGGAACAGGGGCCCTCTATGGCTACACCTTC
NA,NA,TRBJ2-7,TRBV6-5,CASSYGRGWNEQYF,TGTGCCAGCAGTTACGGCAGGGGTTGGAACGAGCAGTACTTC